These 10 T cell receptor beta chains were sequenced from one sample in a study of synovial regulatory T cells in juvenile arthritis. Whole-study results and caveats: Inflammation-associated Treg cells in blood had less TCR diversity than the remaining blood Treg cells.

No antigens are known for them. Data came from immunoSEQ multiplex PCR; TCRdb stores just in-frame clones and leaves some out. The listing contains over a thousand clones. Sequenced: Treg cells from blood. Subset given: HLA-DR+ inflammation-associated blood Treg cells. The receptors were gathered from a donor younger than 30 with juvenile idiopathic arthritis.

In terms of frequency, this clone is large. The V and J genes are TRBV29-1 and TRBJ1-2; absent DNA, TCRdb's TRBD1 call cannot be checked. Per the germline V gene, CDR1 is SQVTM and CDR2 is ANQGSEA. The CDR3 runs to 13 residues. The entry carries no DNA sequence. The CDR3 spells CSVRTGSQSGYTF.

This clone is labeled medium-sized (0.01 to 0.1%) based on frequency. This chain connects TRBV5-1 to TRBJ2-1; TCRdb names TRBD1, which stays unverified in the absence of DNA. CDR1 and CDR2 from the germline V gene are SGHRS and YFSETQ. This CDR3 has 17 amino acids. No DNA has been recorded. CDR3: CASSSRGPSGSYNEQFF.

By frequency, this clone registers medium-sized. The V and J genes are TRBV18 and TRBJ1-1. This CDR3 has 13 amino acids. Only the protein is on record. Germline V gene sequence: CDR1 KGHSH, CDR2 LQKENI. CDR3 region: CASSPPGKTEAFF.

Frequency places this clone as medium-sized. This chain uses TRBV6-6 with TRBJ2-5; absent DNA, TCRdb's TRBD2 call cannot be checked. CDR3 length equals 14 residues. The DNA is unrecorded. The V gene's germline CDR1 is MNHNY and CDR2 SVGAGI (reference sequence). Here the CDR3 reads CASSWTSGGETQYF.

Its frequency marks this clone as medium-sized (0.01 to 0.1%). V is TRBV4-2 and J is TRBJ1-4. The CDR3 is 12 amino acids. Only the protein sequence is given. In germline, CDR1 is LGHNA, CDR2 YNFKEQ. CDR3 in amino acids: CASSQAGEKLFF.

By frequency, this clone registers medium-sized. CDR3 amino acids: CASSRLAGGMQTQYF. The chain is built from TRBV5-4 and TRBJ2-5; as DNA is missing, the TRBD2 call by TCRdb cannot be tested. This CDR3 comprises 15 residues. The record lacks a DNA sequence. Germline V CDR1 and CDR2: SGHNT, YYREEE (reference sequence). Combining the CDR3 with reference TRBV5-4 and TRBJ2-5 gives the whole variable domain ETGVTQSPTHLIKTRGQQVTLRCSSQSGHNTVSWYQQALGQGPQFIFQYYREEENGRGNFPPRFSGLQFPNYSSELNVNALELDDSALYLCASSRLAGGMQTQYFGPGTRLLVL.

The chain has TRBV7-2 and TRBJ2-3. CDR3 length: 15 amino acids. DNA for this receptor is not on file. Germline lookup yields CDR1 SGHTA and CDR2 FQGNSA. Here the CDR3 reads CASSLMRPSTDTQYF.

This clone counts as medium-sized by frequency. The genes are TRBV6-5 and TRBJ1-1; the TRBD1 assignment by TCRdb is unverifiable without DNA. The germline gives CDR1 MNHEY, CDR2 SVGAGI. The CDR3 length is 15 residues. DNA is not recorded here. This CDR3 reads CASSYSTTRNTEAFF.

Measured by frequency, this clone is medium-sized. V gene TRBV6-5 combines with J gene TRBJ1-2; with no DNA, the TCRdb D assignment of TRBD1 cannot be verified. There are 13 residues in the CDR3. No DNA sequence is on record. Per the germline V gene, CDR1 is MNHEY and CDR2 is SVGAGI. The CDR3 loop reads CASGLGQGYGYTF.

By frequency, this clone is medium-sized. The chain links TRBV30 to TRBJ1-6. Germline lookup yields CDR1 GTSNPN and CDR2 SVGIG (reference sequence). The CDR3 is made up of 13 amino acids. No DNA was logged. The CDR3 is CAWSVADNSPLHF. Drawing the rest from reference TRBV30 and TRBJ1-6, the complete variable domain is SQTIHQWPATLVQPVGSPLSLECTVEGTSNPNLYWYRQAAGRGLQLLFYSVGIGQISSEVPQNLSASRPQDRQFILSSKKLLLSDSGFYLCAWSVADNSPLHFGNGTRLTVT.